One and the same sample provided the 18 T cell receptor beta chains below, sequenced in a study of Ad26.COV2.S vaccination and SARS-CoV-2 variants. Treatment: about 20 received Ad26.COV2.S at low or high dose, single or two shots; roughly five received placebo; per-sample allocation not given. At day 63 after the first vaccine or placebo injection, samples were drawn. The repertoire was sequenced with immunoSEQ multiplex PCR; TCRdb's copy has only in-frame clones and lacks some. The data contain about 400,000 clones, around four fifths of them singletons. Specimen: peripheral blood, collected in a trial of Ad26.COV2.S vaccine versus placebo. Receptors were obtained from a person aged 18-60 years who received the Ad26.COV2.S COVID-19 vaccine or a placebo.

As DNA, the CDR3 is TGTGCCACCAGTGACCGCTACGAGCAGTACTTC. Encoded protein: CATSDRYEQYF. The chain recombines TRBV24-1 with TRBJ2-7, with no clear D. There are 11 residues in the CDR3. The V end lost 4 bases, the J end lost 3 bases, and 3 bases lay between the germline ends. CDR1 and CDR2 from the germline V gene are KGHDR and SFDVKD.

CDR3 in DNA: TGTGCCACCAGTGACCCCAAACGGCTAGCGGGGACCGGGGAGCTGTTTTTT. Its translation is CATSDPKRLAGTGELFF. The chain carries TRBV24-1 and TRBJ2-2; 9 bases line up with TRBD2. There are 17 residues in the CDR3. The V gene's germline CDR1 is KGHDR and CDR2 SFDVKD. With 4 bases clipped from V and 5 bases from J, the junction kept 10 bases outside the gene matches.

CDR3 sequence reads: CASSLLVRGAFF. CDR3 nucleotide sequence: TGTGCCAGCAGTTTATTAGTCAGGGGGGCTTTCTTT. This chain uses TRBV28 with TRBJ1-1, with TRBD1 identical over 7 bases. Looked up from germline, CDR1 is MDHEN and CDR2 is SYDVKM. There are 12 residues in the CDR3. V lost 1 base to trimming and J lost 11 bases; unmatched junction nucleotides: 4.

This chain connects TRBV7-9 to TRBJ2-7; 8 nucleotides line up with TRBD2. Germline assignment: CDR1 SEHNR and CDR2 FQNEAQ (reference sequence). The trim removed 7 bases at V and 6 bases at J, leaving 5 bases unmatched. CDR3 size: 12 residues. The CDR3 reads CASNPGGSEQYF. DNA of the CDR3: TGTGCCAGCAACCCGGGGGGGTCCGAGCAGTACTTC.

In nucleotides, the CDR3 is TGTGCTAGTGCCCCGGGACTACCTTGGGAGCAGTACTTC. As protein: CASAPGLPWEQYF. The chain is built from TRBV12-5 and TRBJ2-7, with TRBD2 matching 7 bases. Germline CDR1 and CDR2: LGHNT and FRNRAP. The CDR3 has 13 amino acids. Trimming removed 7 bases from V and 7 bases from J; junction bases left unmatched: 10.

CDR3 DNA: TGTGCCAGCAGCCGGACAGGGCCAGCCTTCGAGCAGTACTTC. As protein: CASSRTGPAFEQYF. This chain links TRBV7-8 with TRBJ2-7; 8 bases line up with TRBD1. J was trimmed by 6 bases and V by 5 bases; bases with no gene match: 9. The CDR3 covers 14 residues. Germline CDR1 SGHVS, CDR2 FQNEAQ.

CDR3 amino acids: CASRVNPLDEQFF. The CDR3 coding sequence is TGTGCCAGCAGGGTTAATCCTCTCGATGAGCAGTTCTTC. The rearrangement joins TRBV6-5 to TRBJ2-1; no clear D. V was clipped by 6 bases and J by 8 bases, with 14 bases between them. CDR1 and CDR2 from the germline V gene are MNHEY and SVGAGI. The CDR3 has 13 amino acids.

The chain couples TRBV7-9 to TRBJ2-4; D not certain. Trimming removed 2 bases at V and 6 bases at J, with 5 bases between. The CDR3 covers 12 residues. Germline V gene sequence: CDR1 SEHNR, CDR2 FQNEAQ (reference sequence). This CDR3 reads CASSLLGNIQYF. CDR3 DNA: TGTGCCAGCAGCTTATTGGGAAACATTCAGTACTTC.

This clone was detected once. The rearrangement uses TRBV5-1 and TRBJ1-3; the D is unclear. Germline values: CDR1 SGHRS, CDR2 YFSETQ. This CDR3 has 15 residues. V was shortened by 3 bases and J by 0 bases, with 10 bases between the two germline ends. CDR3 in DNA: TGCGCCAGCAGCTCCGGACGGAACTCTGGAAACACCATATATTTT. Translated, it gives CASSSGRNSGNTIYF.

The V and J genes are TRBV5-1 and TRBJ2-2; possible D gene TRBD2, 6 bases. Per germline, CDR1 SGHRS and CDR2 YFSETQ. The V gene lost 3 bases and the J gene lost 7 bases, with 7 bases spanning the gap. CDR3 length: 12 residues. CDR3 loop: CASSWDFGELFF. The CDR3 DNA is TGCGCCAGCAGCTGGGACTTCGGGGAGCTGTTTTTT.

The CDR3 nucleotides are TGTGCCAGCAGCTTAATCCAGGGCCTACTAAATTCACCCCTCCACTTT. Its translation is CASSLIQGLLNSPLHF. V and J are TRBV7-2 and TRBJ1-6; the D gene is possibly TRBD1 (5 bases). V gave up 2 bases and J gave up 7 bases, with 15 bases separating them. CDR1 SGHTA and CDR2 FQGNSA come from the germline V gene. This CDR3 spans 16 amino acids.

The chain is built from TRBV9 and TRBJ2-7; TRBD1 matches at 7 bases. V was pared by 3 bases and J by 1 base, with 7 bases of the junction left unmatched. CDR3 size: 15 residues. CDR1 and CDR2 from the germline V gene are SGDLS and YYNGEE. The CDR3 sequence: CASSGLTGSSYEQYF. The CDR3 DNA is TGTGCCAGCAGCGGGTTGACAGGGTCATCCTACGAGCAGTACTTC. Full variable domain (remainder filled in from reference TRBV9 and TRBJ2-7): DSGVTQTPKHLITATGQRVTLRCSPRSGDLSVYWYQQSLDQGLQFLIQYYNGEERAKGNILERFSAQQFPDLHSELNLSSLELGDSALYFCASSGLTGSSYEQYFGPGTRLTVT.

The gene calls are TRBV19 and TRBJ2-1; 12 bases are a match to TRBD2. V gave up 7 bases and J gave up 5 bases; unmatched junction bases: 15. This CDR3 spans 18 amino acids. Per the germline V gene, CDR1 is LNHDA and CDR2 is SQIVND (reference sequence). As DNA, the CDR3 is TGTGCCAGTAACCCCGGGACTAGCGGGCTCAGGCTACACAATGAGCAGTTCTTC. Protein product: CASNPGTSGLRLHNEQFF. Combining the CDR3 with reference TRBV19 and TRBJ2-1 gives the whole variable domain DGGITQSPKYLFRKEGQNVTLSCEQNLNHDAMYWYRQDPGQGLRLIYYSQIVNDFQKGDIAEGYSVSREKKESFPLTVTSAQKNPTAFYLCASNPGTSGLRLHNEQFFGPGTRLTVL.

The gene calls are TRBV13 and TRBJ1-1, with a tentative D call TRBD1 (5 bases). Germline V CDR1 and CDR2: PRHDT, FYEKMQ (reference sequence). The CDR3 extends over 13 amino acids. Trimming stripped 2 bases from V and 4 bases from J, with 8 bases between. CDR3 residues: CASSLMGGTEAFF. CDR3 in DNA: TGTGCCAGCAGCTTAATGGGGGGCACTGAAGCTTTCTTT.

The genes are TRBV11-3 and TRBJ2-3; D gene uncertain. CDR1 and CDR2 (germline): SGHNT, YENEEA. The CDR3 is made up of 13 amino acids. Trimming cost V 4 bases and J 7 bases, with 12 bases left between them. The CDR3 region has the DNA TGTGCCAGCAGCTATTCGACCAGCCATACGCAGTATTTT. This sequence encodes CASSYSTSHTQYF.

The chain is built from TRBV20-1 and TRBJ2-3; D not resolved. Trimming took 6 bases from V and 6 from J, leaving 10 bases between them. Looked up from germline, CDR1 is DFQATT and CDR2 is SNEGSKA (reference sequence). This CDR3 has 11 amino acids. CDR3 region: CSATHGDTQYF. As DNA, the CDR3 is TGCAGTGCCACCCACGGGGATACGCAGTATTTT.

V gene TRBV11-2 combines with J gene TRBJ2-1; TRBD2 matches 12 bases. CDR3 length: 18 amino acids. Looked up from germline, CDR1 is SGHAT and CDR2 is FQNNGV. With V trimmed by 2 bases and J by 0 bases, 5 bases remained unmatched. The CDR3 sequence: CASSLLAGGWSSYNEQFF. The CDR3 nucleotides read TGTGCCAGCAGCTTACTAGCGGGAGGGTGGAGCTCCTACAATGAGCAGTTCTTC. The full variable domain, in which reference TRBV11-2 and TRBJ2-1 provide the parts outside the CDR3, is EAGVAQSPRYKIIEKRQSVAFWCNPISGHATLYWYQQILGQGPKLLIQFQNNGVVDDSQLPKDRFSAERLKGVDSTLKIQPAKLEDSAVYLCASSLLAGGWSSYNEQFFGPGTRLTVL.

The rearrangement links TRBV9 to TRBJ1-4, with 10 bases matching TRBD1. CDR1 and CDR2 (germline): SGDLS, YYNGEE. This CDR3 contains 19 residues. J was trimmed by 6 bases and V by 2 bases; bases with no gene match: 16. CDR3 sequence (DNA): TGTGCCAGCAGCGTCGACTTACCGGGACAGGGGCAGTCTTATGAAAAACTGTTTTTT. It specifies CASSVDLPGQGQSYEKLFF.